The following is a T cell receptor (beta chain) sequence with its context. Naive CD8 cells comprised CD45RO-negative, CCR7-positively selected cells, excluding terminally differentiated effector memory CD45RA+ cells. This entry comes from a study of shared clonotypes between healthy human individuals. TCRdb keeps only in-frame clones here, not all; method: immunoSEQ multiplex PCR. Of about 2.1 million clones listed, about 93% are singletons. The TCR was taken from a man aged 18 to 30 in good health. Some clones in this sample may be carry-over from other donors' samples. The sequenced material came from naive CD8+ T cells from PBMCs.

CDR3 amino acids: CASSVGWAPNEKLFF. The CDR3 bases are TGTGCCAGCAGCGTAGGATGGGCCCCTAATGAAAAACTGTTTTTT. V gene TRBV9 combines with J gene TRBJ1-4; D is unclear. The CDR3 spans 15 residues. Trimming left V 0 bases short and J 3 bases short, with 9 bases between. Per germline, CDR1 SGDLS and CDR2 YYNGEE.